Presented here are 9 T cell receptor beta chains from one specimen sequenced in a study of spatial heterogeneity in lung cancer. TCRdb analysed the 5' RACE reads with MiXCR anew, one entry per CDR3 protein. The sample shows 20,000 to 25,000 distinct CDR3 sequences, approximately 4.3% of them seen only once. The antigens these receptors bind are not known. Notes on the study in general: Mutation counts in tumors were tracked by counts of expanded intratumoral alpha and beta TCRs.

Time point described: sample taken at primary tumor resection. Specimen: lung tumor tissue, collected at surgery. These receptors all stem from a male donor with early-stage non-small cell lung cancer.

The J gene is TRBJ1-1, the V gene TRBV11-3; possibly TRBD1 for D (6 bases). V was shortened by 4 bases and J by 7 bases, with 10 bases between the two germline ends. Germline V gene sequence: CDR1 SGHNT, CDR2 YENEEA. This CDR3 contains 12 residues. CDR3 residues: CASSSGQNEAFF. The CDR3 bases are TGTGCCAGCAGCTCCGGACAGAATGAAGCTTTCTTT.

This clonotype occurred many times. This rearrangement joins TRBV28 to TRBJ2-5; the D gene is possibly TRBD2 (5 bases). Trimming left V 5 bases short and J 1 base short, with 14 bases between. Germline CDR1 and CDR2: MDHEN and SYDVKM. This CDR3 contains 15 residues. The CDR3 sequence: CASSPLPGSQETQYF. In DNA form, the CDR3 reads TGTGCCAGCAGTCCCCTCCCGGGGTCCCAAGAGACCCAGTACTTC. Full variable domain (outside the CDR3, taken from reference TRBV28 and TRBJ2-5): DVKVTQSSRYLVKRTGEKVFLECVQDMDHENMFWYRQDPGLGLRLIYFSYDVKMKEKGDIPEGYSVSREKKERFSLILESASTNQTSMYLCASSPLPGSQETQYFGPGTRLLVL.

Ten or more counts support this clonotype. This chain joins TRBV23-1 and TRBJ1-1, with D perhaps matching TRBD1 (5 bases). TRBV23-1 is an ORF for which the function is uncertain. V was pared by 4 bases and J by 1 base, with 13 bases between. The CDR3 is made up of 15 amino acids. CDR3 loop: CASSLLGAANTEAFF. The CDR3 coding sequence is TGCGCCAGCAGTCTCCTCGGGGCCGCGAACACTGAAGCTTTCTTT.

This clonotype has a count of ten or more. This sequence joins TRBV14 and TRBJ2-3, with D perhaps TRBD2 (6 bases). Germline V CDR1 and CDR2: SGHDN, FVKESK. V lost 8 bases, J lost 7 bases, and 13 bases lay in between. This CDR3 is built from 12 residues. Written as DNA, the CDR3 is TGTGCCAGCGGAACAGCGGGCTATACGCAGTATTTT. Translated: CASGTAGYTQYF.

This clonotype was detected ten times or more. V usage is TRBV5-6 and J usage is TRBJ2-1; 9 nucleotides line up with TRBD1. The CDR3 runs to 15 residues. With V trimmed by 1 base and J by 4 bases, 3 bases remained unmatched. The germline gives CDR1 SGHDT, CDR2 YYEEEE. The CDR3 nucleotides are TGTGCCAGCAGCTTGTCCGGGACAGGGTACAATGAGCAGTTCTTC. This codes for CASSLSGTGYNEQFF.

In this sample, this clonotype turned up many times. The CDR3 DNA reads TGTGCCAGCAAGGGCAGCAACTATGGCTACACCTTC. Encoded protein: CASKGSNYGYTF. The gene calls are TRBV2 and TRBJ1-2; D gene ambiguous. Between the trimmed V and J ends, which lost 7 bases and 2 bases, there was a span of 8 bases. The germline V gene has CDR1 SNHLY and CDR2 FYNNEI. CDR3 length equals 12 residues.

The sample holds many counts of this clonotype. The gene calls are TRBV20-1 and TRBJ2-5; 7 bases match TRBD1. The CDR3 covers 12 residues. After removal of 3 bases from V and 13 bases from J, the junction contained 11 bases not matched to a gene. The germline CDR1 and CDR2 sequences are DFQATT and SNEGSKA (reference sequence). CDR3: CSASRTDRVRYF. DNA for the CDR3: TGCAGTGCTAGCCGAACCGACAGGGTTAGGTACTTC.

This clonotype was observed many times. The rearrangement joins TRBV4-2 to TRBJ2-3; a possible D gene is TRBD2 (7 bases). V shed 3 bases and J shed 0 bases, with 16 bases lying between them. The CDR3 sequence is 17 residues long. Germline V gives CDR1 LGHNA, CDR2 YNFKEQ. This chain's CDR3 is CASSQGAAGLSTDTQYF. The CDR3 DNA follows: TGTGCCAGCAGCCAGGGGGCAGCGGGGCTGAGCACAGATACGCAGTATTTT.

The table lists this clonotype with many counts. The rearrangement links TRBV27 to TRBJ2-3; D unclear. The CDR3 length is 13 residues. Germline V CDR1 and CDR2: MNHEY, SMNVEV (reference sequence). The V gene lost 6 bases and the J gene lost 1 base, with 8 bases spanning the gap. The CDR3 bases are TGTGCCAGCAGGCACCAACGCACAGATACGCAGTATTTT. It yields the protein CASRHQRTDTQYF.